Each of the 32 T cell receptor beta chains below was sequenced from the same sample in a study of T cells in Graves' hyperthyroidism and ophthalmopathy. RNA transcripts gave rise to amplified TCR beta CDR3 regions. HTBI primers were used for first-round RT-PCR of the TCR CDR3. TCRdb analysed the multiplex PCR reads with MiXCR anew, one entry per CDR3 protein. The table records some 440,000 distinct CDR3 sequences, 15% to 18% of them present only once. The sequenced sample was blood. These receptors were taken from a woman aged 18 to 35 with Graves' hyperthyroidism.

The gene calls are TRBV29-1 and TRBJ1-1, with D hard to call. The CDR3 consists of 11 residues. Trimming stripped 4 bases from V and 4 bases from J, with 7 bases between. The germline V gene encodes CDR1 SQVTM and CDR2 ANQGSEA. The CDR3 coding sequence is TGCAGCGTTGGGGTTCGCACTGAAGCTTTCTTT. The encoded protein is CSVGVRTEAFF.

This sequence joins TRBV10-3 and TRBJ2-1; 7 positions match TRBD2. Germline assignment: CDR1 ENHRY and CDR2 SYGVKD. The CDR3 has 14 amino acids. The V segment lost 9 bases and the J segment 0 bases; nucleotides outside the gene matches: 5. This CDR3 is CAISLAVSYNEQFF. Here the CDR3 DNA reads TGTGCCATTAGCCTAGCGGTCTCCTACAATGAGCAGTTCTTC.

This clonotype was seen a single time. V and J are TRBV27 and TRBJ2-2; D gene unclear. The germline gives CDR1 MNHEY, CDR2 SMNVEV (reference sequence). V dropped 7 bases and J dropped 3 bases, with 15 bases sitting between them. This CDR3 region has 15 residues. CDR3 protein: CASTVSRGDTGELFF. For the CDR3, the DNA is TGTGCCAGCACCGTCTCTCGCGGAGACACCGGGGAGCTGTTTTTT.

V is TRBV5-1 and J is TRBJ1-2; the D is unclear. The germline V gene has CDR1 SGHRS and CDR2 YFSETQ. With 1 base removed from V and 4 bases from J, the gap between germline ends came to 11 bases. The CDR3 is 14 residues long. CDR3: CASSLREPGYGYTF. DNA of the CDR3: TGCGCCAGCAGCTTGAGGGAGCCGGGCTATGGCTACACCTTC.

This clonotype was detected only a few times. The J gene is TRBJ1-4, the V gene TRBV5-6; weak D call: TRBD1 (6 bases). V gave up 5 bases and J gave up 8 bases, with 19 bases separating them. Germline V CDR1 and CDR2: SGHDT, YYEEEE. This CDR3 has 15 amino acids. The CDR3 nucleotides are TGTGCCAGCAGTCTGCCGGGGGGCGGAGAAGAAAAACTGTTTTTT. Protein product: CASSLPGGGEEKLFF.

This clonotype showed up many times. The CDR3 is CASSMGTSGGETQYF. The CDR3 DNA reads as TGTGCCAGTAGCATGGGGACTAGCGGCGGCGAGACCCAGTACTTC. The chain recombines TRBV19 with TRBJ2-5; the match to TRBD2 covers 11 bases. CDR3 length: 15 amino acids. V trimming: 6 bases; J trimming: 5 bases; junction bases outside the gene matches: 8. In germline, CDR1 is LNHDA, CDR2 SQIVND (reference sequence).

V is TRBV25-1 and J is TRBJ2-2; 10 bases match TRBD2. V trimming: 3 bases; J trimming: 1 base; junction bases outside the gene matches: 8. There are 18 residues in the CDR3. Per the germline V gene, CDR1 is MGHDK and CDR2 is SYGVNS. The CDR3: CASSDQRGGLGNTGELFF. The CDR3 region has the DNA TGTGCCAGCAGTGACCAGCGGGGGGGCTTAGGGAACACCGGGGAGCTGTTTTTT.

This clonotype was seen at least ten times. The gene calls are TRBV30 and TRBJ1-2; 10 bases fit TRBD1. The CDR3 consists of 15 residues. The V and J ends lost 5 bases and 7 bases, in that order; junction bases with no gene match: 13. Germline CDR1 reads GTSNPN; CDR2 reads SVGIG (reference sequence). CDR3 protein: CAWRPSGQGMAGYTF. The CDR3 nucleotides read TGTGCCTGGCGTCCCTCGGGACAGGGGATGGCTGGCTACACCTTC.

There are many counts of this clonotype. The J gene is TRBJ2-2, the V gene TRBV9, with D perhaps matching TRBD1 or TRBD2 (6 bases each). Germline-derived CDR1 and CDR2 are SGDLS and YYNGEE. CDR3 length: 15 residues. Deletions cut 2 bases from V and 7 bases from J, with 15 bases between. CDR3 sequence (DNA): TGTGCCAGCAGCGTGTGGGGGGCGCAGGTCGGGGAGCTGTTTTTT. Amino acids: CASSVWGAQVGELFF.

The V call is TRBV10-3, the J call TRBJ1-1; a possible D gene is TRBD1 (5 bases). CDR1 ENHRY and CDR2 SYGVKD come from the germline V gene. The CDR3 is 15 amino acids. Trimming left V 10 bases short and J 0 bases short, with 18 bases between. This chain's CDR3 is CATHGPMTVNTEAFF. Here the CDR3 DNA reads TGTGCCACCCACGGACCCATGACAGTGAACACTGAAGCTTTCTTT.

This clonotype was detected ten times or more. The V and J genes are TRBV4-1 and TRBJ1-5; D uncertain. This CDR3 has 16 residues. The germline gives CDR1 MGHRA, CDR2 YSYEKL. The ends were cut back, 0 bases at V and 0 bases at J, with 9 bases in the middle. The DNA for the CDR3 is TGCGCCAGCAGCCAAGATTCGGTCTATAGCAATCAGCCCCAGCATTTT. It specifies CASSQDSVYSNQPQHF.

This sequence joins TRBV20-1 and TRBJ2-7; 11 positions match TRBD1. Germline V gives CDR1 DFQATT, CDR2 SNEGSKA (reference sequence). Trimming removed 2 bases from V and 7 bases from J; junction bases left unmatched: 7. The CDR3 sequence is 14 residues long. This CDR3 is CSARTGDRGLEQYF. The CDR3 DNA reads as TGCAGTGCTAGAACGGGGGACAGGGGGTTGGAGCAGTACTTC.

The chain links TRBV6-1 to TRBJ2-2; 7 positions agree with TRBD1. V was pared by 6 bases and J by 6 bases, with 7 bases of the junction left unmatched. CDR1 and CDR2 from the germline V gene are MNHNS and SASEGT. CDR3 length: 14 amino acids. CDR3 coding DNA: TGTGCCAGCAGGCCGACAGGGAGAGCCGGGGAGCTGTTTTTT. It is translated as CASRPTGRAGELFF.

This clonotype was detected ten times or more. The chain employs TRBV29-1 and TRBJ2-7, with 12 bases identical to TRBD2. J gave up 5 bases and V 6 bases, and 8 bases lay outside the gene matches. The CDR3 covers 14 residues. Germline CDR1 is SQVTM and CDR2 is ANQGSEA. The CDR3 loop reads CSVKLAGGLDEQYF. In nucleotides, the CDR3 is TGCAGCGTGAAACTAGCGGGGGGATTAGACGAGCAGTACTTC.

This clonotype has ten or more counts. This sequence joins TRBV7-9 and TRBJ2-5; D may be TRBD2 (7 bases). Trimming shortened V by 3 bases and J by 5 bases, and 13 bases separated the two germline ends. Germline CDR1 and CDR2: SEHNR and FQNEAQ (reference sequence). This CDR3 comprises 14 residues. The CDR3 protein is CASSFGGHWETQYF. The CDR3 DNA reads TGTGCCAGCAGCTTCGGGGGGCATTGGGAGACCCAGTACTTC. The full variable domain, with the rest looked up from reference TRBV7-9 and TRBJ2-5, is DTGVSQNPRHKITKRGQNVTFRCDPISEHNRLYWYRQTLGQGPEFLTYFQNEAQLEKSRLLSDRFSAERPKGSFSTLEIQRTEQGDSAMYLCASSFGGHWETQYFGPGTRLLVL.

This clonotype was observed a handful of times. V gene TRBV2 combines with J gene TRBJ1-2; D gene ambiguous. Between the trimmed V and J ends, which lost 5 bases and 0 bases, there was a span of 16 bases. The CDR3 runs 16 residues. CDR1 is SNHLY and CDR2 is FYNNEI in the germline V gene. CDR3 loop: CASSRGSLLANYGYTF. DNA of the CDR3: TGTGCCAGCAGTAGAGGATCACTACTCGCTAACTATGGCTACACCTTC.

This clonotype was seen a few times. The V gene is TRBV27, the J gene TRBJ2-7; tentatively, D is TRBD1 (6 bases). Trimming removed 3 bases from V and 5 bases from J, with 11 bases in between. Germline CDR1 and CDR2: MNHEY and SMNVEV (reference sequence). CDR3 length: 13 amino acids. The CDR3 sequence: CASSLDSDHEQYF. DNA of the CDR3: TGTGCCAGCAGTTTGGACAGTGACCACGAGCAGTACTTC.

This clonotype was observed at least ten times. The chain combines TRBV9 with TRBJ2-3, with 11 bases aligning to TRBD2. Per germline, CDR1 SGDLS and CDR2 YYNGEE. V lost 2 bases to trimming and J lost 6 bases; unmatched junction nucleotides: 8. The CDR3 has 16 residues. The CDR3 DNA reads TGTGCCAGCAGCGTGCTTAGCGGGAGGGCCGTGGATACGCAGTATTTT. It yields the protein CASSVLSGRAVDTQYF.

The chain recombines TRBV7-9 with TRBJ2-6, with D possibly matching TRBD2 (5 bases). Germline V lookup: CDR1 SEHNR, CDR2 FQNEAQ (reference sequence). This CDR3 is 11 amino acids long. The V gene lost 5 bases and the J gene lost 12 bases, with 8 bases spanning the gap. The DNA for the CDR3 is TGTGCCAGCAGCCTAGAGGGCGTCCTGACTTTC. Residues: CASSLEGVLTF.

This clonotype has a count of ten or more. In DNA form, the CDR3 reads TGTGCCAGCAGCTTAATGGGCGGGCCCCAAGAGACCCAGTACTTC. It codes for CASSLMGGPQETQYF. The rearrangement uses TRBV11-2 and TRBJ2-5; D may be TRBD2 (5 bases). CDR1 and CDR2 (germline): SGHAT, FQNNGV. Between the trimmed V and J ends, which lost 2 bases and 1 base, there was a span of 11 bases. CDR3 length: 15 residues.

This clonotype was observed many times. The CDR3 is CATSLGQTNTEAFF. CDR3 bases: TGTGCCACAAGCCTGGGACAGACGAACACTGAAGCTTTCTTT. The chain recombines TRBV7-9 with TRBJ1-1, with 7 bases lining up with TRBD1. V shed 10 bases and J 1 base; nucleotides not matched to a gene: 9. The CDR3 has 14 amino acids. Germline values: CDR1 SEHNR, CDR2 FQNEAQ (reference sequence).

This clonotype was observed at least ten times. The chain combines TRBV30 with TRBJ2-1; 10 positions match TRBD2. CDR3 length: 15 residues. J lost 10 bases, V lost 0 bases, and 9 bases had no gene match. The germline V gene encodes CDR1 GTSNPN and CDR2 SVGIG (reference sequence). Here the CDR3 reads CAWSVPSGGGEEQFF. The DNA for the CDR3 is TGTGCCTGGAGTGTCCCTAGCGGGGGCGGAGAGGAGCAGTTCTTC.

This clonotype was seen many times. The chain employs TRBV6-1 and TRBJ1-2; 10 nucleotides align to TRBD1. Trimming took 6 bases from V and 6 from J; bases not matched to a gene: 13. The CDR3 extends over 16 amino acids. Germline V CDR1 and CDR2: MNHNS, SASEGT. The CDR3 loop is CASRSTGGLVSDGYTF. The DNA for the CDR3 is TGTGCCAGCAGGTCGACAGGGGGCTTAGTATCGGATGGCTACACCTTC.

This rearrangement joins TRBV18 to TRBJ2-7, with TRBD2 matching 8 bases. Germline trimming cut 3 bases from V and 2 bases from J; bases unmatched to any gene: 3. The CDR3 is 14 residues long. Germline values: CDR1 KGHSH, CDR2 LQKENI. DNA for the CDR3: TGTGCCAGCTCACCCGGGACTAGGCCCTACGAGCAGTACTTC. It codes for CASSPGTRPYEQYF.

Ten or more counts support this clonotype. The chain recombines TRBV3-1 with TRBJ2-2; maybe TRBD2 (6 bases). Trimming left V 3 bases short and J 2 bases short, with 7 bases between. This CDR3 contains 14 residues. The germline CDR1 and CDR2 sequences are LGHDT and YNNKEL (reference sequence). The CDR3, as DNA: TGTGCCAGCAGCCAGGAGGGAAACACCGGGGAGCTGTTTTTT. Its protein product is CASSQEGNTGELFF.

As to this clonotype: It may be a read error: a sequence one base away is much more abundant. This chain uses TRBV2 with TRBJ1-6, with D uncertain. Germline values: CDR1 SNHLY, CDR2 FYNNEI. CDR3 length: 18 residues. The CDR3 bases are TGTGCCAGCGGTGAGGATAACGAGGACTTCTCCTATAATTCACCCCTCCACTTT. Protein product: CASGEDNEDFSYNSPLHF.

This clonotype was found many times. For the CDR3, the DNA is TGTGCCAGCGGTATTCGGGGCGGGACAGTGGAGACCCAGTACTTC. This sequence encodes CASGIRGGTVETQYF. The chain is built from TRBV2 and TRBJ2-5; weak D call: TRBD1 (7 bases). V lost 8 bases and J lost 5, with 21 bases in between. Germline V lookup: CDR1 SNHLY, CDR2 FYNNEI. This CDR3 has 15 amino acids.

This clonotype was seen more than once but under ten times. The CDR3 nucleotides are TGTGCCAGCAGCACCTTCTCGCGGGGGACAGATACGCAGTATTTT. Translated: CASSTFSRGTDTQYF. This chain joins TRBV9 and TRBJ2-3; 7 nucleotides agree with TRBD2. V lost 4 bases to trimming and J lost 3 bases; unmatched junction nucleotides: 8. Germline CDR1 and CDR2: SGDLS and YYNGEE. The CDR3 is made up of 15 amino acids.

This clonotype has more than one count but fewer than ten. The CDR3 is CASSLSWIAGELFF. For the CDR3, the DNA is TGCGCCAGCAGCTTGAGTTGGATCGCCGGGGAGCTGTTTTTT. The gene calls are TRBV5-1 and TRBJ2-2; D remains unclear. V lost 1 base, J lost 6 bases, and 10 bases lay in between. CDR3 length: 14 amino acids. The germline gives CDR1 SGHRS, CDR2 YFSETQ.

This clonotype was seen more than once but under ten times. The chain recombines TRBV7-3 with TRBJ1-2; 7 nucleotides agree with TRBD1. The germline CDR1 and CDR2 sequences are SGHTA and FQGTGA. The CDR3 is 14 residues long. J lost 7 bases, V lost 5 bases, and 10 bases had no gene match. The CDR3 DNA sequence: TGTGCCAGCAGCCCTCAGGGGGAAATTCTTGGCTACACCTTC. Translating it yields CASSPQGEILGYTF.

This clonotype was found many times. The CDR3 coding sequence is TGCAGTGCGGGCTTTCGACTAGCGGGAGCGTTAGACATTCAGTACTTC. As protein: CSAGFRLAGALDIQYF. V is TRBV20-1 and J is TRBJ2-4, with 12 positions matching TRBD2. Per the germline V gene, CDR1 is DFQATT and CDR2 is SNEGSKA (reference sequence). This CDR3 is built from 16 residues. J lost 8 bases, V lost 6 bases, and 14 bases had no gene match.

This clonotype was seen many times. The chain combines TRBV7-6 with TRBJ1-1; no firm D call. Germline CDR1 reads SGHVS; CDR2 reads FNYEAQ. The CDR3 spans 13 residues. The ends were cut back, 0 bases at V and 3 bases at J, with 5 bases in the middle. Written as DNA, the CDR3 is TGTGCCAGCAGCTTAGCCCCGGACACTGAAGCTTTCTTT. Translated, it gives CASSLAPDTEAFF.